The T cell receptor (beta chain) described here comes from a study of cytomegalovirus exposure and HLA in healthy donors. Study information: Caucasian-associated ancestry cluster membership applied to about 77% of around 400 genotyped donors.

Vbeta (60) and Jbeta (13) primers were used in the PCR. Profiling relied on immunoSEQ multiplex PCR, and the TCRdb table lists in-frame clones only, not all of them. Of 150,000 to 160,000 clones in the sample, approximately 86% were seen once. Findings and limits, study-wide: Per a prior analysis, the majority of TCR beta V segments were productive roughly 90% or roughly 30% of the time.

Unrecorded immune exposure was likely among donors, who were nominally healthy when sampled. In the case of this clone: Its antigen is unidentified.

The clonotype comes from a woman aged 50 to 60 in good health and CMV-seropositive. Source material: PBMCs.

CDR3 DNA sequence: TGTGCCAGCAGTGTGAAGCAGGGCCTCTATGGCTACACCTTC. Protein sequence: CASSVKQGLYGYTF. The chain has TRBV2 and TRBJ1-2; tentative D call: TRBD1 (5 bases). With 4 bases removed from V and 4 bases from J, the gap between germline ends came to 13 bases. Looked up from germline, CDR1 is SNHLY and CDR2 is FYNNEI. The CDR3 totals 14 residues. Drawing the rest from reference TRBV2 and TRBJ1-2, the complete variable domain is EPEVTQTPSHQVTQMGQEVILRCVPISNHLYFYWYRQILGQKVEFLVSFYNNEISEKSEIFDDQFSVERPDGSNFTLKIRSTKLEDSAMYFCASSVKQGLYGYTFGSGTRLTVV.